The 17 T cell receptor beta chains reported below all come from one sample, sequenced in a study of OX40 agonist ivuxolimab in advanced cancers. Clones were read by immunoSEQ multiplex PCR, and TCRdb kept only the in-frame ones, dropping some. In the table there are tens of thousands of clones, over 65% of which are singletons. The sequenced sample was CD4+ or CD8+ T cells sorted from blood, obtained in a trial of the OX40 agonist ivuxolimab. The receptors stem from an adult with an advanced solid tumor such as melanoma, head and neck, liver or kidney cancer.

This clone was seen just once. The chain has TRBV29-1 and TRBJ2-7; 7 bases are a match to TRBD1. Per the germline V gene, CDR1 is SQVTM and CDR2 is ANQGSEA. The CDR3 is 13 amino acids. Unmatched junction bases numbered 10, after V lost 8 bases and J lost 3 bases. This CDR3 reads CSILRPGGYEQYF. The DNA for the CDR3 is TGCAGCATCCTGCGGCCAGGGGGCTACGAGCAGTACTTC.

The chain employs TRBV5-1 and TRBJ2-1; D uncertain. Germline V lookup: CDR1 SGHRS, CDR2 YFSETQ. V was trimmed by 0 bases and J by 3 bases, leaving 7 bases between them. The CDR3 spans 14 residues. CDR3 residues: CASSLGSSYNEQFF. The CDR3 DNA follows: TGCGCCAGCAGCTTGGGATCTAGCTACAATGAGCAGTTCTTC.

V usage is TRBV4-1 and J usage is TRBJ2-7, with TRBD2 matching 7 bases. This CDR3 is 19 amino acids long. CDR1 and CDR2 (germline): MGHRA, YSYEKL. Losses at the gene ends were 0 bases for V and 4 bases for J; bases not matched to a gene: 18. CDR3 in amino acids: CASSQEKVGPSGLSYEQYF. CDR3 in DNA: TGCGCCAGCAGCCAAGAAAAAGTAGGGCCTAGCGGTTTGAGTTACGAGCAGTACTTC.

This chain joins TRBV5-4 and TRBJ2-5; no clear D gene. Germline lookup yields CDR1 SGHNT and CDR2 YYREEE (reference sequence). With 2 bases removed from V and 5 bases from J, the gap between germline ends came to 10 bases. The CDR3 consists of 13 residues. The DNA of the CDR3 is TGTGCCAGCAGCTTCAACCCCGGGGAGACCCAGTACTTC. Translating it yields CASSFNPGETQYF.

This clone appeared a few times. CDR3 loop: CATSRDLRGRGEKLFF. The CDR3 DNA is TGTGCCACCAGCAGAGATCTACGTGGGCGCGGGGAAAAACTGTTTTTT. The chain combines TRBV15 with TRBJ1-4, with D unclear. This CDR3 comprises 16 residues. Germline V CDR1 and CDR2: LNHNV, YYDKDF (reference sequence). Trimming took 0 bases from V and 8 from J, leaving 16 bases between them.

This clone was found a few times. The chain carries TRBV4-1 and TRBJ2-3; TRBD2 agrees at 7 bases. This CDR3 has 17 amino acids. Germline V gives CDR1 MGHRA, CDR2 YSYEKL. V was pared by 1 base and J by 1 base, with 8 bases of the junction left unmatched. The DNA of the CDR3 is TGCGCCAGCAGCCAAGTGTGGGCCGCGGGGGGCACAGATACGCAGTATTTT. Translation: CASSQVWAAGGTDTQYF.

The CDR3 loop reads CSAHRANVLTF. CDR3 coding DNA: TGCAGTGCCCACAGGGCCAACGTCCTGACTTTC. The chain is built from TRBV20-1 and TRBJ2-6; D gene unclear. V was pared by 6 bases and J by 5 bases, with 5 bases between. Germline assignment: CDR1 DFQATT and CDR2 SNEGSKA (reference sequence). The CDR3 totals 11 residues.

The J gene is TRBJ2-5, the V gene TRBV7-2, with 12 positions matching TRBD1. The V gene end was trimmed by 5 bases and the J gene end by 5 bases; junction bases not matched to a gene: 3. The V gene's germline CDR1 is SGHTA and CDR2 FQGNSA. This CDR3 spans 14 amino acids. The CDR3 reads CASSPGTGGETQYF. CDR3 coding DNA: TGTGCCAGCAGCCCTGGGACAGGGGGCGAGACCCAGTACTTC.

This clone was counted a single time. J is TRBJ1-4 and V is TRBV4-1, with D perhaps matching TRBD1 (6 bases). CDR1 MGHRA and CDR2 YSYEKL come from the germline V gene. This CDR3 contains 18 residues. Trimming left V 10 bases short and J 1 base short, with 25 bases between. Here the CDR3 reads CATRGGWGLGGTNEKLFF. The CDR3 nucleotides are TGCGCCACCCGAGGGGGGTGGGGGTTAGGAGGAACTAATGAAAAACTGTTTTTT.

The chain employs TRBV7-3 and TRBJ2-3; possible D gene TRBD2, 5 bases. The CDR3 runs to 13 residues. Trimming removed 0 bases at V and 10 bases at J, with 11 bases between. Germline CDR1 is SGHTA and CDR2 is FQGTGA. CDR3 bases: TGTGCCAGCAGCTTAACGGGTCTAGCCGCGCAGTATTTT. This translates into CASSLTGLAAQYF.

The chain combines TRBV5-6 with TRBJ2-1; tentatively, D is TRBD2 (5 bases). The V end lost 3 bases, the J end lost 2 bases, and 9 bases lay between the germline ends. CDR1 and CDR2 (germline): SGHDT, YYEEEE. The CDR3 covers 14 residues. The CDR3 loop is CASSSWGAYNEQFF. In DNA form, the CDR3 reads TGTGCCAGCAGCTCGTGGGGAGCCTACAATGAGCAGTTCTTC.

The V gene is TRBV18, the J gene TRBJ2-5, with 7 bases aligning to TRBD1. Trimming removed 3 bases from V and 5 bases from J; junction bases left unmatched: 6. This CDR3 region has 14 residues. Germline assignment: CDR1 KGHSH and CDR2 LQKENI. CDR3 sequence: CASSPSGQRETQYF. The CDR3 DNA follows: TGTGCCAGCTCACCTTCGGGACAGCGGGAGACCCAGTACTTC.

V gene TRBV30 combines with J gene TRBJ2-7, with a weak D call TRBD2 (6 bases). Trimming pared 5 bases from V and 2 bases from J, leaving 25 bases between. This CDR3 has 17 amino acids. Germline lookup yields CDR1 GTSNPN and CDR2 SVGIG (reference sequence). DNA of the CDR3: TGTGCCTGGGGGGGGACCGTACTAGTAGAGGGGACCTACGAGCAGTACTTC. It yields the protein CAWGGTVLVEGTYEQYF.

The rearrangement joins TRBV5-4 to TRBJ2-3, with D possibly TRBD2 on 6 matching bases. CDR1 is SGHNT, CDR2 YYREEE, per germline (reference sequence). Trimming left V 3 bases short and J 6 bases short, with 17 bases between. This CDR3 is 15 amino acids long. The CDR3 protein is CASSSVAETADTQYF. The DNA of the CDR3 is TGTGCCAGCAGCTCTGTAGCGGAAACAGCGGATACGCAGTATTTT.

J is TRBJ1-6 and V is TRBV6-5; D gene unclear. In germline, CDR1 is MNHEY, CDR2 SVGAGI. The CDR3 extends over 13 amino acids. V dropped 5 bases and J dropped 7 bases, with 9 bases sitting between them. The CDR3 loop is CASSPLGNSPLHF. For the CDR3, the DNA is TGTGCCAGCAGTCCCCTGGGGAATTCACCCCTCCACTTT.

This clone came up once. The chain recombines TRBV11-1 with TRBJ2-1, with TRBD2 identical over 8 bases. With V trimmed by 6 bases and J by 4 bases, 5 bases remained unmatched. Per germline, CDR1 SGHAT and CDR2 FQDESV (reference sequence). The CDR3 spans 14 residues. The CDR3 DNA sequence: TGTGCCAGCAGTCGGGGGGGCCAGTACAATGAGCAGTTCTTC. Its translation: CASSRGGQYNEQFF. The entire variable domain, with the rest obtained from reference TRBV11-1 and TRBJ2-1, is as follows: EAEVAQSPRYKITEKSQAVAFWCDPISGHATLYWYRQILGQGPELLVQFQDESVVDDSQLPKDRFSAERLKGVDSTLKIQPAELGDSAMYLCASSRGGQYNEQFFGPGTRLTVL.

This chain uses TRBV5-1 with TRBJ2-3, with D hard to call. The V and J ends lost 3 bases and 6 bases respectively, with 11 bases between them. The CDR3 is 13 amino acids. Germline values: CDR1 SGHRS, CDR2 YFSETQ. DNA for the CDR3: TGCGCCAGCAGCTCCCCCGGGCTTGATACGCAGTATTTT. It encodes CASSSPGLDTQYF.